This passage covers 25 T cell receptor beta chains from one sample sequenced in a study of T cells in Graves' hyperthyroidism and ophthalmopathy. Regions amplified from RNA transcripts were the TCR beta CDR3 regions. A set of HTBI primers served as the primers for a first-round RT-PCR of the TCR CDR3. Each CDR3 protein gets one entry after TCRdb re-called the multiplex PCR reads with MiXCR. The table lists hundreds of thousands of distinct CDR3 sequences, just under 15% of them singletons, with about 33% in the top ten. Sequencing was carried out using blood. These receptors came from a woman aged 30 to 39 with Graves' hyperthyroidism.

This clonotype has ten or more counts. The J gene is TRBJ2-1, the V gene TRBV3-1; 7 nucleotides line up with TRBD2. CDR1 is LGHDT and CDR2 is YNNKEL in the germline V gene (reference sequence). This CDR3 comprises 15 residues. V gave up 8 bases and J gave up 3 bases; unmatched junction bases: 10. CDR3 protein: CASAPTSDYYNEQFF. The CDR3 region has the DNA TGTGCCAGCGCCCCCACTAGCGATTACTACAATGAGCAGTTCTTC.

This clonotype has just a few counts. The chain carries TRBV11-2 and TRBJ1-1; TRBD1 is a possible D gene (6 bases). Germline loops: CDR1 SGHAT, CDR2 FQNNGV. The CDR3 runs 13 residues. V was trimmed by 3 bases and J by 10 bases, leaving 15 bases between them. The CDR3 DNA reads as TGTGCCAGCAGCTTGGGGAATTCACAGGGAGCTTTCTTT. It is translated as CASSLGNSQGAFF.

The gene calls are TRBV27 and TRBJ2-1; the match to TRBD2 covers 7 bases. The ends lost 2 bases at V and 5 bases at J; junction bases unmatched: 15. CDR1 is MNHEY and CDR2 is SMNVEV in the germline V gene (reference sequence). The CDR3 is 18 amino acids. This CDR3 reads CASSLIGAFGLEHNEQFF. In DNA form, the CDR3 reads TGTGCCAGCAGTTTAATAGGGGCCTTCGGACTAGAACACAATGAGCAGTTCTTC.

The chain couples TRBV19 to TRBJ2-3, with 7 bases aligning to TRBD2. The CDR3 loop spans 14 amino acids. The ends lost 7 bases at V and 5 bases at J; junction bases unmatched: 9. CDR1 is LNHDA and CDR2 is SQIVND in the germline V gene (reference sequence). DNA for the CDR3: TGTGCCAGTACCTCAGTGATAGCGGGAGATACGCAGTATTTT. Its translation is CASTSVIAGDTQYF.

V gene TRBV12-3 or TRBV12-4 combines with J gene TRBJ2-7; possibly TRBD1 or TRBD2 for D (5 bases each). CDR3 length equals 15 residues. V gave up 4 bases and J gave up 3 bases, with 16 bases separating them. CDR3 sequence reads: CASSSGRQQFYEQYF. As DNA, the CDR3 is TGTGCCAGCAGTTCGGGACGGCAACAATTCTACGAGCAGTACTTC.

As concerns this clonotype: No conserved phenylalanine or tryptophan is present at the end of the CDR3, so a read error is the likely explanation. The chain is built from TRBV28 and TRBJ2-1; the match to TRBD2 covers 12 bases. V lost 5 bases and J lost 3; bases outside the gene matches: 11. CDR3 length: 18 residues. The V gene's germline CDR1 is MDHEN and CDR2 SYDVKM. The CDR3 region has the DNA TGTGCCAGCAGTCTTACCTACAGGACTAGCGGGGTCTACAATGAGCAGTTCTCC. Translation: CASSLTYRTSGVYNEQFS.

This clonotype has ten or more counts. This chain links TRBV6-6 with TRBJ2-5; D unclear. With 2 bases removed from V and 4 bases from J, the gap between germline ends came to 14 bases. Germline V gene lookup returns CDR1 MNHNY and CDR2 SVGAGI (reference sequence). This CDR3 region has 15 residues. The DNA of the CDR3 is TGTGCCAGCAGTTACCACCAGGTTCTCGGAGAGACCCAGTACTTC. This gives the protein CASSYHQVLGETQYF.

CDR3 region: CASQNRGYTEAFF. Written as DNA, the CDR3 is TGTGCCAGCCAGAACAGGGGCTACACTGAAGCTTTCTTT. This sequence joins TRBV19 and TRBJ1-1; the match to TRBD1 covers 7 bases. Trimming took 9 bases from V and 3 from J; bases not matched to a gene: 7. The germline V gene has CDR1 LNHDA and CDR2 SQIVND (reference sequence). The CDR3 covers 13 residues. Supplemented by reference TRBV19 and TRBJ1-1, the full variable domain reads DGGITQSPKYLFRKEGQNVTLSCEQNLNHDAMYWYRQDPGQGLRLIYYSQIVNDFQKGDIAEGYSVSREKKESFPLTVTSAQKNPTAFYLCASQNRGYTEAFFGQGTRLTVV.

The chain has TRBV7-2 and TRBJ2-2, with TRBD2 matching over 9 bases. The CDR3 is 15 residues long. Germline CDR1 and CDR2: SGHTA and FQGNSA. With 1 base clipped from V and 5 bases from J, the junction kept 2 bases outside the gene matches. DNA of the CDR3: TGTGCCAGCAGCTTAGAAACTAGCGGGACCGGGGAGCTGTTTTTT. The encoded protein is CASSLETSGTGELFF.

V usage is TRBV10-3 and J usage is TRBJ2-4, with D maybe TRBD1 (5 bases). Germline V CDR1 and CDR2: ENHRY, SYGVKD. V lost 0 bases and J lost 7, with 13 bases in between. The CDR3 spans 15 residues. CDR3: CAISESSSGRNIQYF. CDR3 nucleotides: TGTGCCATCAGTGAGTCATCATCAGGGCGGAACATTCAGTACTTC.

This clonotype turned up a few times. J is TRBJ2-5 and V is TRBV5-1, with 16 bases aligning to TRBD2. The V gene's germline CDR1 is SGHRS and CDR2 YFSETQ. The CDR3 spans 17 residues. Trimming at V came to 4 bases and at J to 3 bases, leaving 6 bases not matched to a gene. The CDR3 protein is CASSRSGTSGGEETQYF. CDR3 coding DNA: TGCGCCAGCAGCAGATCCGGGACTAGCGGGGGGGAAGAGACCCAGTACTTC.

The rearrangement uses TRBV5-1 and TRBJ2-3, with unresolved D. The germline V gene has CDR1 SGHRS and CDR2 YFSETQ. V was cut by 1 base and J by 3 bases, with 12 bases left in between. The CDR3 consists of 15 residues. In nucleotides, the CDR3 is TGCGCCAGCAGCTTGTCGGCTAGGGTTACAGATACGCAGTATTTT. It specifies CASSLSARVTDTQYF.

This clonotype was seen ten or more times. The CDR3 region has the DNA TGCAGTGTAGCGGATCCTAACTATGGCTACACCTTC. Its translation is CSVADPNYGYTF. The chain employs TRBV20-1 and TRBJ1-2; no definite D call. Germline V lookup: CDR1 DFQATT, CDR2 SNEGSKA (reference sequence). The ends were cut back, 7 bases at V and 0 bases at J, with 9 bases in the middle. CDR3 length equals 12 residues.

This clonotype appeared many times. The rearrangement joins TRBV27 to TRBJ2-7, with 9 positions matching TRBD2. This CDR3 region has 16 residues. V shed 0 bases and J 6 bases; nucleotides not matched to a gene: 9. CDR1 is MNHEY, CDR2 SMNVEV, per germline (reference sequence). DNA of the CDR3: TGTGCCAGCAGTTTATCGGTGACTAGCGGTGCCGGCGAGCAGTACTTC. Protein sequence: CASSLSVTSGAGEQYF.

This clonotype has a count of ten or more. The V gene is TRBV3-1, the J gene TRBJ2-3; 8 bases align to TRBD2. CDR3 length: 16 amino acids. Germline-derived CDR1 and CDR2 are LGHDT and YNNKEL (reference sequence). With 1 base clipped from V and 6 bases from J, the junction kept 9 bases outside the gene matches. The CDR3 sequence: CASSQGRGGWLDTQYF. DNA for the CDR3: TGTGCCAGCAGCCAAGGTCGGGGGGGGTGGCTTGATACGCAGTATTTT.

This clonotype was seen at least ten times. The chain couples TRBV18 to TRBJ2-3, with 12 bases lining up with TRBD2. This CDR3 contains 17 residues. CDR1 is KGHSH, CDR2 LQKENI, per germline. The junction had 11 bases not matched to a gene; V was cut back by 4 bases and J by 6 bases. The CDR3 DNA reads TGTGCCAGCTCACTCGACCAACTAGCGGGAGGTACGGATACGCAGTATTTT. Its translation is CASSLDQLAGGTDTQYF.

This clonotype was seen many times. The chain is built from TRBV20-1 and TRBJ2-1; TRBD1 matches at 8 bases. The germline CDR1 and CDR2 sequences are DFQATT and SNEGSKA (reference sequence). The ends lost 6 bases at V and 6 bases at J; junction bases unmatched: 7. This CDR3 comprises 13 residues. Here the CDR3 DNA reads TGCAGTGCAGACAGGGGTAATACCAATGAGCAGTTCTTC. It is translated as CSADRGNTNEQFF.

This clonotype was counted many times. The chain is built from TRBV7-9 and TRBJ2-1; 8 bases match TRBD2. The CDR3 sequence is 16 residues long. Unmatched junction bases numbered 16, after V lost 8 bases and J lost 7 bases. Germline V gene data show CDR1 as SEHNR and CDR2 as FQNEAQ (reference sequence). For the CDR3, the DNA is TGTGCCAGCGTCCCAAGTGGTACTAGCGGAGGAAATGAGCAGTTCTTC. This codes for CASVPSGTSGGNEQFF.

This chain connects TRBV28 to TRBJ1-2, with TRBD1 matching over 9 bases. Per the germline V gene, CDR1 is MDHEN and CDR2 is SYDVKM. The CDR3 runs 15 residues. With V trimmed by 5 bases and J by 6 bases, 10 bases remained unmatched. CDR3 in amino acids: CASSIPPGQGNGYTF. The CDR3 coding sequence is TGTGCCAGCAGTATTCCCCCGGGACAGGGTAATGGCTACACCTTC.

This clonotype was observed many times. V usage is TRBV6-1 and J usage is TRBJ2-7; D perhaps matches TRBD2 (6 bases). V was clipped by 10 bases and J by 2 bases, with 18 bases between them. Germline CDR1 MNHNS, CDR2 SASEGT. The CDR3 covers 14 residues. This chain's CDR3 is CATLTGGPPYEQYF. CDR3 coding DNA: TGTGCCACCCTGACCGGGGGACCTCCCTACGAGCAGTACTTC.

This clonotype was detected many times. This chain links TRBV7-8 with TRBJ2-3; D is undetermined. Germline V gene sequence: CDR1 SGHVS, CDR2 FQNEAQ. The CDR3 covers 11 residues. V gave up 5 bases and J gave up 8 bases, with 8 bases separating them. CDR3 amino acids: CASSRSGTQYF. The CDR3 DNA reads TGTGCCAGCAGCCGATCGGGTACGCAGTATTTT.

This clonotype has just a few counts. The gene calls are TRBV5-6 and TRBJ1-2, with D possibly being TRBD1 (5 bases). Trimming left V 3 bases short and J 2 bases short, with 11 bases between. Germline loops: CDR1 SGHDT, CDR2 YYEEEE. CDR3 length: 14 residues. CDR3 amino acids: CASSSGTENYGYTF. The CDR3 nucleotides read TGTGCCAGCAGCTCGGGGACTGAGAACTATGGCTACACCTTC.

This clonotype was seen once. V gene TRBV20-1 combines with J gene TRBJ1-2; D might be TRBD1 (6 bases). The CDR3 sequence is 11 residues long. CDR1 DFQATT and CDR2 SNEGSKA come from the germline V gene (reference sequence). V lost 3 bases to trimming and J lost 10 bases, with 12 bases between them. CDR3 region: CSARGAEDYTF. CDR3 coding DNA: TGCAGTGCTAGGGGGGCGGAAGACTACACCTTC.

This clonotype has at least ten counts. This rearrangement joins TRBV20-1 to TRBJ2-1; no firm D call. The germline CDR1 and CDR2 sequences are DFQATT and SNEGSKA (reference sequence). This CDR3 has 14 residues. V lost 3 bases and J 0 bases, leaving 9 bases between the germline ends. The CDR3 region has the DNA TGCAGTGCTAGGGCCCCGAGCTCCTACAATGAGCAGTTCTTC. Translation gives CSARAPSSYNEQFF.

This clonotype was detected ten times or more. The chain has TRBV20-1 and TRBJ2-3; D is possibly TRBD2 (6 bases). Trimming removed 2 bases from V and 7 bases from J, with 13 bases in between. The CDR3 loop spans 13 amino acids. Germline lookup yields CDR1 DFQATT and CDR2 SNEGSKA (reference sequence). The CDR3 bases are TGCAGTGCTAGAAGTCGGGAGAAATATACGCAGTATTTT. Protein: CSARSREKYTQYF.